The next 17 T cell receptor beta chains were all read from a single sample in a study of blood T cell repertoires in COVID-19. Method: immunoSEQ multiplex PCR; TCRdb's copy keeps in-frame clones and lacks some. The table includes fewer than 250,000 clones, around 83% detected once. What was sequenced was peripheral blood. The origin of the receptors is a man aged 50 or older with active or convalescent COVID-19.

This chain connects TRBV19 to TRBJ1-2; D is ambiguous. The CDR3 covers 13 residues. Germline V gene sequence: CDR1 LNHDA, CDR2 SQIVND (reference sequence). The ends were cut back, 4 bases at V and 2 bases at J, with 8 bases in the middle. The DNA for the CDR3 is TGTGCCAGTAGTAAGGTACAGAACTATGGCTACACCTTC. Translated, it gives CASSKVQNYGYTF.

V usage is TRBV27 and J usage is TRBJ2-7, with TRBD2 matching over 13 bases. V dropped 6 bases and J dropped 0; count of bases not matched to a gene: 11. The CDR3 runs to 18 residues. Looked up from germline, CDR1 is MNHEY and CDR2 is SMNVEV (reference sequence). The CDR3 is CASSRPGLAGRHSYEQYF. CDR3 DNA sequence: TGTGCCAGCAGCCGACCGGGACTAGCGGGGCGCCACTCCTACGAGCAGTACTTC.

The rearrangement uses TRBV6-2 or TRBV6-3 and TRBJ2-7; 8 nucleotides line up with TRBD1. The length of the CDR3 is 14 residues. CDR1 is MNHEY and CDR2 is SVGEGT in the germline V gene. J lost 2 bases, V lost 5 bases, and 5 bases had no gene match. CDR3 loop: CASSDRTGPYEQYF. The CDR3 coding sequence is TGTGCCAGCAGTGACCGGACAGGGCCCTACGAGCAGTACTTC.

V usage is TRBV27 and J usage is TRBJ2-2, with D perhaps matching TRBD1 (5 bases). The CDR3 runs to 15 residues. V gave up 7 bases and J gave up 4 bases, with 16 bases separating them. Looked up from germline, CDR1 is MNHEY and CDR2 is SMNVEV (reference sequence). The CDR3 spells CASTTNQGSTGELFF. The DNA of the CDR3 is TGTGCCAGCACCACGAACCAGGGATCCACCGGGGAGCTGTTTTTT.

The chain carries TRBV4-1 and TRBJ1-6; 8 bases fit TRBD1. V shed 0 bases, J shed 5 bases, and the junction held 9 bases outside the gene matches. Germline-derived CDR1 and CDR2 are MGHRA and YSYEKL. The CDR3 runs to 18 residues. CDR3: CASSQDPKDRANNSPLHF. The DNA for the CDR3 is TGCGCCAGCAGCCAAGACCCCAAGGACAGGGCCAATAATTCACCCCTCCACTTT.

This chain uses TRBV9 with TRBJ1-1; 9 nucleotides match TRBD1. The germline V gene has CDR1 SGDLS and CDR2 YYNGEE. CDR3 length: 16 amino acids. The V and J ends lost 0 bases and 5 bases, in that order; junction bases with no gene match: 8. The CDR3 coding sequence is TGTGCCAGCAGCGTAGCCGTGGGACAGGGAGGGACTGAAGCTTTCTTT. Encoded protein: CASSVAVGQGGTEAFF. Looking up the rest from reference TRBV9 and TRBJ1-1 gives the full variable domain: DSGVTQTPKHLITATGQRVTLRCSPRSGDLSVYWYQQSLDQGLQFLIQYYNGEERAKGNILERFSAQQFPDLHSELNLSSLELGDSALYFCASSVAVGQGGTEAFFGQGTRLTVV.

This chain links TRBV11-3 with TRBJ2-3; 11 nucleotides agree with TRBD1. V lost 8 bases and J lost 5; bases outside the gene matches: 6. In germline, CDR1 is SGHNT, CDR2 YENEEA. The CDR3 extends over 14 amino acids. CDR3: CASAPGTGGDTQYF. CDR3 bases: TGTGCCAGCGCCCCCGGGACAGGGGGAGATACGCAGTATTTT.

The chain combines TRBV11-3 with TRBJ2-3; 8 nucleotides match TRBD1. CDR1 SGHNT and CDR2 YENEEA come from the germline V gene. The length of the CDR3 is 15 residues. V was pared by 5 bases and J by 1 base, with 5 bases of the junction left unmatched. This chain's CDR3 is CASSRGQGGTDTQYF. The CDR3 region has the DNA TGTGCCAGCAGCCGCGGACAGGGAGGCACAGATACGCAGTATTTT.

In this sample, this clone turned up once. Being one base from a much bigger clone, this may be a read error. The rearrangement joins TRBV5-4 to TRBJ2-3; no definite D call. CDR1 SGHNT and CDR2 YYREEE come from the germline V gene (reference sequence). The V end lost 0 bases, the J end lost 1 base, and 3 bases lay between the germline ends. The CDR3 contains 13 residues. Here the CDR3 DNA reads TGTGCCAGCAGCTTGGCCGGCACAGATACGCAGTATTTT. It yields the protein CASSLAGTDTQYF. Full variable domain (remainder filled in from reference TRBV5-4 and TRBJ2-3): ETGVTQSPTHLIKTRGQQVTLRCSSQSGHNTVSWYQQALGQGPQFIFQYYREEENGRGNFPPRFSGLQFPNYSSELNVNALELDDSALYLCASSLAGTDTQYFGPGTRLTVL.

The rearrangement uses TRBV18 and TRBJ1-4; D is ambiguous. This CDR3 is 15 amino acids long. The germline V gene encodes CDR1 KGHSH and CDR2 LQKENI. V shed 3 bases and J shed 4 bases, with 12 bases lying between them. CDR3 DNA: TGTGCCAGCTCACCCCTTGGGCGTCATAATGAAAAACTGTTTTTT. It translates to CASSPLGRHNEKLFF.

This clone was counted once. The V gene is TRBV27, the J gene TRBJ1-5, with D possibly matching TRBD1 (6 bases). V lost 6 bases, J lost 6 bases, and 12 bases lay in between. Germline values: CDR1 MNHEY, CDR2 SMNVEV (reference sequence). The CDR3 loop spans 13 amino acids. The CDR3 DNA reads TGTGCCAGCAGCAGTACAGGGCTTCAGCCCCAGCATTTT. This translates into CASSSTGLQPQHF.

The CDR3 region is CASSLDGYSGNTIYF. CDR3 DNA: TGTGCCAGCAGCTTAGACGGGTACTCTGGAAACACCATATATTTT. The chain combines TRBV11-3 with TRBJ1-3; D unclear. Germline loops: CDR1 SGHNT, CDR2 YENEEA. The CDR3 sequence is 15 residues long. The V and J ends lost 0 bases and 0 bases respectively, with 6 bases between them.

This clone was counted only a few times. This chain links TRBV4-3 with TRBJ1-1, with D unresolved. This CDR3 has 13 residues. Trimming pared 4 bases from V and 3 bases from J, leaving 9 bases between. In germline, CDR1 is LGHNA, CDR2 YSLEER. The CDR3 sequence: CASSRRVDTEAFF. The DNA for the CDR3 is TGCGCCAGCAGCCGGAGGGTCGACACTGAAGCTTTCTTT.

A single count supports this clone. V is TRBV13 and J is TRBJ1-2, with D perhaps TRBD1 (6 bases). Looked up from germline, CDR1 is PRHDT and CDR2 is FYEKMQ (reference sequence). The length of the CDR3 is 12 residues. Trimming stripped 5 bases from V and 8 bases from J, with 12 bases between. The CDR3: CASSTGRQGYTF. The CDR3 coding sequence is TGTGCCAGCAGCACAGGGCGTCAAGGCTACACCTTC.

The rearrangement joins TRBV2 to TRBJ2-7, with TRBD2 identical over 12 bases. This CDR3 is built from 16 residues. The J segment lost 7 bases and the V segment lost 0 bases, leaving 7 bases of the junction unmatched. Per the germline V gene, CDR1 is SNHLY and CDR2 is FYNNEI. CDR3 region: CASSEARLAGAGEQYF. CDR3 nucleotide sequence: TGTGCCAGCAGTGAAGCGAGACTAGCGGGGGCGGGAGAGCAGTACTTC.

This CDR3 reads CASKNSRNTEAFF. The CDR3 nucleotides are TGTGCCAGCAAAAACTCTAGGAACACTGAAGCTTTCTTT. The chain recombines TRBV27 with TRBJ1-1; D gene ambiguous. The CDR3 length is 13 residues. Germline CDR1 and CDR2: MNHEY and SMNVEV (reference sequence). V lost 7 bases and J lost 1, with 10 bases in between.

This clone is a singleton in its sample. The gene calls are TRBV4-1 and TRBJ2-7, with 8 bases fitting TRBD1. V was pared by 3 bases and J by 1 base, with 5 bases of the junction left unmatched. The CDR3 has 15 amino acids. Germline V gene sequence: CDR1 MGHRA, CDR2 YSYEKL. CDR3 residues: CASSQTDRDSYEQYF. CDR3 sequence (DNA): TGCGCCAGCAGCCAGACGGACAGGGATTCCTACGAGCAGTACTTC.